The 8 T cell receptor beta chains given below trace back to one sample, sequenced in a study of T-cell memory formation after mild COVID-19. MiXCR was run by TCRdb on the 5' RACE reads, yielding one entry per CDR3 protein. The repertoire holds hundreds of thousands of distinct CDR3 sequences, with roughly 17% as singletons. Material: PBMCs or a T cell subset sorted from them (not recorded which). The receptors here all came from an adult woman who had mild COVID-19 (a few samples of this study predate the infection). Cell type and time point are not known.

This clonotype was recorded a few times. The rearrangement joins TRBV9 to TRBJ1-6, with D possibly TRBD1 on 6 matching bases. The germline V and J ends were trimmed by 2 bases and 6 bases, with 12 bases remaining between them. Germline values: CDR1 SGDLS, CDR2 YYNGEE. CDR3 size: 15 residues. DNA for the CDR3: TGTGCCAGCAGCGTCTCGGGACACCTTAATTCACCCCTCCACTTT. Its translation is CASSVSGHLNSPLHF.

This clonotype occurred a few times. This chain connects TRBV9 to TRBJ1-2; the D is unclear. Germline CDR1 SGDLS, CDR2 YYNGEE. V was shortened by 3 bases and J by 8 bases, with 20 bases between the two germline ends. The CDR3 length is 15 residues. The CDR3 loop is CASSEDNSGGSGYTF. CDR3 bases: TGTGCCAGCAGCGAAGATAACAGCGGAGGTAGCGGCTACACCTTC. The complete variable domain, with remaining parts taken from reference TRBV9 and TRBJ1-2, reads DSGVTQTPKHLITATGQRVTLRCSPRSGDLSVYWYQQSLDQGLQFLIQYYNGEERAKGNILERFSAQQFPDLHSELNLSSLELGDSALYFCASSEDNSGGSGYTFGSGTRLTVV.

This clonotype turned up a few times. The chain joins TRBV28 to TRBJ2-7; weak D call: TRBD1 (6 bases). In germline, CDR1 is MDHEN, CDR2 SYDVKM. Between the trimmed V and J ends, which lost 2 bases and 4 bases, there was a span of 9 bases. The CDR3 is 13 amino acids. The CDR3 reads CASSLNREYEQYF. DNA of the CDR3: TGTGCCAGCAGTTTAAACAGGGAGTACGAGCAGTACTTC.

The chain carries TRBV14 and TRBJ2-5; possibly TRBD1 for D (5 bases). Germline V gives CDR1 SGHDN, CDR2 FVKESK. V shed 4 bases and J shed 6 bases, with 18 bases lying between them. The CDR3 consists of 15 residues. Here the CDR3 DNA reads TGTGCCAGCAGCCTCTTCCGACAGAGTTGGCAGACCCAGTACTTC. Translation: CASSLFRQSWQTQYF.

The CDR3 DNA follows: TGCGCCAGCAGCCAAGATATGCAGGGGTATGGCTACACCTTC. Protein sequence: CASSQDMQGYGYTF. This chain joins TRBV4-1 and TRBJ1-2; possibly TRBD1 for D (6 bases). Germline loops: CDR1 MGHRA, CDR2 YSYEKL. CDR3 length: 14 residues. Deletions cut 0 bases from V and 5 bases from J, with 10 bases between.

This clonotype was seen more than once but under ten times. The genes are TRBV5-1 and TRBJ1-2; D is perhaps TRBD1 (6 bases). The CDR3 loop spans 16 amino acids. The V end was cut by 4 bases, the J end by 7 bases, with 23 bases between. Germline loops: CDR1 SGHRS, CDR2 YFSETQ. This CDR3 reads CASSPSDRSQRSGYTF. DNA of the CDR3: TGCGCCAGCAGCCCATCCGACAGGTCTCAAAGGAGTGGCTACACCTTC.

The chain carries TRBV5-5 and TRBJ1-5; D may be TRBD1 (5 bases). The CDR3 covers 15 residues. CDR1 is SGHKS, CDR2 YYEKEE, per germline (reference sequence). Trimming took 0 bases from V and 6 from J, leaving 13 bases between them. CDR3: CASSLDAGRTQPQHF. The CDR3, as DNA: TGTGCCAGCAGCTTGGACGCAGGGAGAACTCAGCCCCAGCATTTT.

This clonotype was recorded a few times. The chain couples TRBV15 to TRBJ1-1; D ambiguous. CDR1 is LNHNV and CDR2 is YYDKDF in the germline V gene (reference sequence). Trimming took off 6 bases at V and 3 bases at J, with 11 bases between the two ends. The CDR3 spans 13 residues. The CDR3 DNA reads as TGTGCCACCAGTCGAGATTCGGACACTGAAGCTTTCTTT. The encoded protein is CATSRDSDTEAFF.